These T cell receptor beta chains were read from a single sample in a study of cytomegalovirus exposure and HLA in healthy donors. The data were produced by immunoSEQ multiplex PCR, yet TCRdb's version contains in-frame clones alone and is incomplete. The sample has around 170,000 clones, roughly 80% seen once. Material: PBMCs. Receptors originate from a man aged 35 to 55 in good health and CMV-seronegative. The CDR3 runs from the conserved cysteine through the conserved F or W. A D gene is named only where the DNA matches it firmly. The size entry is marked missing in some rows and otherwise reads once, few, many or a size class.

TRBV2	TRBD1	.	TRBJ1-1	CASTWTGANTEAFF	TGTGCCAGCACTTGGACAGGGGCGAACACTGAAGCTTTCTTT
TRBV10-1	.	once	TRBJ2-3	CASSEVYREERGDTQYF	TGCGCCAGCAGTGAGGTATACAGGGAAGAGCGGGGAGATACGCAGTATTTT
TRBV6-1	TRBD2	.	TRBJ2-1	CASSERLGRDNEQFF	TGTGCCAGCAGTGAACGGCTAGGGAGGGACAATGAGCAGTTCTTC
TRBV7-9	.	.	TRBJ1-1	CASSNGQIHTEAFF	TGTGCCAGCAGCAACGGACAGATTCACACTGAAGCTTTCTTT
TRBV7-2	.	.	TRBJ2-5	CASSQAGETQYF	TGTGCCAGCAGCCAGGCGGGGGAGACCCAGTACTTC
TRBV5-1	.	once	TRBJ2-5	CASSPRQGQETQYF	TGCGCCAGCAGCCCACGGCAGGGCCAAGAGACCCAGTACTTC
TRBV28	TRBD1	.	TRBJ2-2	CASSLPGQGGRELFF	TGTGCCAGCAGTCTACCGGGACAGGGTGGACGGGAGCTGTTTTTT
TRBV9	.	.	TRBJ2-6	CASSVDDGQGPSGANVLTF	TGTGCCAGCAGCGTAGATGATGGTCAGGGCCCCTCTGGGGCCAACGTCCTGACTTTC
TRBV7-2	.	.	TRBJ2-1	CASSASYSYNEQFF	TGTGCCAGCAGCGCGAGTTACTCCTACAATGAGCAGTTCTTC
TRBV4-3	TRBD1	few	TRBJ2-7	CASSQGGQGAYEQYF	TGCGCCAGCAGCCAGGGGGGACAGGGGGCGTACGAGCAGTACTTC
TRBV18	TRBD1	.	TRBJ1-5	CASSPGQGSYSNQPQHF	TGTGCCAGCTCACCCGGACAGGGGAGTTATAGCAATCAGCCCCAGCATTTT
TRBV28	.	.	TRBJ2-7	CASSRQAFEQYF	TGTGCCAGCAGTCGACAGGCCTTCGAGCAGTACTTC
TRBV30	.	.	TRBJ2-5	CAWGPTRETQYF	TGTGCCTGGGGGCCGACCCGGGAGACCCAGTACTTC
TRBV10-3	TRBD2	.	TRBJ2-7	CAISEPGLAGGQEYF	TGTGCCATCAGTGAGCCGGGACTAGCGGGAGGGCAGGAGTACTTC
TRBV5-1	TRBD1	.	TRBJ2-3	CASSLVPWDSYTDTQYF	TGCGCCAGCAGCTTGGTCCCCTGGGACAGCTACACAGATACGCAGTATTTT
TRBV5-6	.	.	TRBJ1-2	CASILQGRIYGYTF	TGTGCCAGCATCTTACAGGGTAGGATCTATGGCTACACCTTC
TRBV5-1	.	.	TRBJ1-6	CASSSGHSTGSPLHF	TGCGCCAGCAGCTCGGGACATTCTACGGGATCACCCCTCCACTTT
TRBV5-1	.	.	TRBJ1-2	CASSLKPPAGSMGGDYGYTF	TGCGCCAGCAGCTTGAAACCCCCAGCAGGATCGATGGGGGGGGACTATGGCTACACCTTC
TRBV5-1	TRBD2	once	TRBJ2-3	CASRARLSGDTDTQYF	TGCGCCAGCAGGGCCCGACTAAGCGGGGACACAGATACGCAGTATTTT
TRBV10-1	.	.	TRBJ2-3	CASSGEGLLESPDTQYF	TGCGCCAGCAGTGGAGAGGGCTTATTGGAGTCCCCAGATACGCAGTATTTT
TRBV30	.	.	TRBJ2-1	CAWRQGGYEQFF	TGTGCCTGGCGGCAGGGGGGATATGAGCAGTTCTTC
TRBV4-2	.	once	TRBJ1-4	CASSQDPGTTNEKLFF	TGTGCCAGCAGCCAAGATCCGGGGACAACTAATGAAAAACTGTTTTTT
TRBV9	.	.	TRBJ2-1	CASSPSSYNEQFF	TGTGCCAGCAGCCCGAGCTCCTACAATGAGCAGTTCTTC
TRBV5-1	TRBD2	.	TRBJ2-5	CASSISGSQETQYF	TGCGCCAGCAGCATTAGCGGGAGCCAAGAGACCCAGTACTTC
TRBV29-1	.	.	TRBJ2-2	CSVGVGEVTTGELFF	TGCAGCGTGGGGGTAGGGGAGGTCACGACCGGGGAGCTGTTTTTT
TRBV7-2	.	.	TRBJ2-5	CASSLVLETQYF	TGTGCCAGCAGCTTAGTTCTAGAGACCCAGTACTTC
TRBV18	.	.	TRBJ2-7	CASSPPETYEQYF	TGTGCCAGCTCACCACCCGAGACTTACGAGCAGTACTTC
TRBV6-5	.	.	TRBJ1-2	CASRDTRGYGYTF	TGTGCCAGCAGGGACACCCGTGGGTATGGCTACACCTTC
TRBV5-5	TRBD1	.	TRBJ2-6	CASSLYASGTGSGANVLTF	TGTGCCAGCAGCTTGTATGCCTCCGGGACAGGGTCTGGGGCCAACGTCCTGACTTTC
TRBV18	TRBD2	.	TRBJ2-1	CASSPRGPGLGHFGGEQFF	TGTGCCAGCTCACCCCGAGGTCCGGGACTAGGGCATTTCGGAGGTGAGCAGTTCTTC
TRBV6-1	TRBD1	once	TRBJ1-3	CASSKAGTGNSGNTIYF	TGTGCCAGCAGTAAAGCCGGGACAGGAAATTCTGGAAACACCATATATTTT
TRBV6-5	.	.	TRBJ1-6	CASSRTRYNSPLHF	TGTGCCAGCAGTAGAACACGTTATAATTCACCCCTCCACTTT
TRBV7-2	.	.	TRBJ2-2	CASSLRGAGNTGELFF	TGTGCCAGCAGCTTAAGAGGAGCGGGTAACACCGGGGAGCTGTTTTTT
TRBV28	TRBD1	.	TRBJ1-5	CASSPPYRGQDQPQHF	TGTGCCAGCAGTCCCCCCTACAGGGGGCAAGACCAGCCCCAGCATTTT
TRBV12-5	.	.	TRBJ2-3	CASGRGWPTDTQYF	TGTGCTAGTGGGAGGGGGTGGCCCACAGATACGCAGTATTTT
TRBV5-1	TRBD1	few	TRBJ1-1	CASTVTGTANTEAFF	TGCGCCAGCACCGTCACCGGGACAGCGAACACTGAAGCTTTCTTT
TRBV28	.	.	TRBJ1-2	CASSWVETGPVYGYTF	TGTGCCAGCAGTTGGGTGGAGACCGGTCCGGTCTATGGCTACACCTTC
TRBV2	.	.	TRBJ2-7	CASRQTRALGEQYF	TGTGCCAGCAGGCAAACTAGGGCCTTGGGCGAGCAGTACTTC
TRBV9	.	.	TRBJ1-1	CASSPREGVAFF	TGTGCCAGCAGCCCCCGGGAGGGGGTGGCTTTCTTT
TRBV29-1	TRBD1	once	TRBJ2-2	CSVGQGQTGELFF	TGCAGCGTAGGACAGGGTCAGACCGGGGAGCTGTTTTTT
TRBV7-2	TRBD2	.	TRBJ2-2	CASSLVYRLAGGPTGELFF	TGTGCCAGCAGCTTAGTTTACCGACTAGCGGGGGGCCCGACCGGGGAGCTGTTTTTT
TRBV27	TRBD1	.	TRBJ1-1	CASSHDRARVNTEAFF	TGTGCCAGCAGTCACGACAGGGCCCGAGTGAACACTGAAGCTTTCTTT
TRBV15	.	.	TRBJ2-3	CATRDRQGGDTQYF	TGTGCCACCAGGGATAGACAGGGAGGAGATACGCAGTATTTT
TRBV28	.	.	TRBJ1-1	CASSLSGLTNTEAFF	TGTGCCAGCAGTTTATCGGGACTCACTAACACTGAAGCTTTCTTT
TRBV7-9	TRBD2	.	TRBJ2-1	CASTIGLAGEQFF	TGTGCCAGCACCATTGGACTAGCTGGAGAGCAGTTCTTC
TRBV9	.	.	TRBJ2-3	CASSAQVSTDTQYF	TGTGCCAGCAGCGCACAGGTGAGCACAGATACGCAGTATTTT
TRBV6-5	.	.	TRBJ1-2	CASSTLRVGGTGYTF	TGTGCCAGCAGTACCCTGAGGGTGGGAGGGACTGGCTACACCTTC
TRBV11-2	TRBD2	.	TRBJ2-5	CASSSPGDYQRRETQYF	TGTGCCAGCAGCTCGCCCGGGGACTATCAGAGGCGGGAGACCCAGTACTTC
TRBV6-5	.	.	TRBJ1-1	CASSYSVVRGNTEAFF	TGTGCCAGCAGTTACTCTGTAGTCAGGGGGAACACTGAAGCTTTCTTT
TRBV11-3	.	.	TRBJ2-1	CASSLDPLPRSSYNEQFF	TGTGCCAGCAGCTTAGACCCCCTACCTAGAAGCTCCTACAATGAGCAGTTCTTC
TRBV13	TRBD1	once	TRBJ1-3	CASSLVENRQGDGNTIYF	TGTGCCAGCAGCTTAGTCGAAAATAGACAGGGTGATGGAAACACCATATATTTT
TRBV6-1	.	.	TRBJ2-7	CASSQRTYEQYF	TGTGCCAGCAGTCAGCGGACCTACGAGCAGTACTTC
TRBV28	.	.	TRBJ2-3	CASRIQSSTDTQYF	TGTGCCAGCAGAATACAGTCTAGCACAGATACGCAGTATTTT
TRBV7-9	.	.	TRBJ1-1	CASSATVNTEAFF	TGTGCCAGCAGCGCGACAGTAAACACTGAAGCTTTCTTT
TRBV7-2	TRBD1	.	TRBJ1-3	CASSTGVLAGNTIYF	TGTGCCAGCAGCACAGGGGTTCTGGCTGGAAACACCATATATTTT